Sequencing of this TCR beta chain was carried out in a study of T cell repertoires in cytomegalovirus infection. Overall study: It was the public TCR beta signatures that indicated both CMV infection and matching HLA type.

The V gene's germline CDR1 is MDHEN and CDR2 SYDVKM. The CDR3 has 16 amino acids. Trimming pared 4 bases from V and 0 bases from J, leaving 16 bases between. About this clonotype: Its antigen is not known.

TCRdb fed the reads into MiXCR, producing one record per CDR3 protein. This table has about 740,000 distinct CDR3 sequences, roughly a third appearing once. Findings and caveats of the study: Identification of carriers of CMV plus the relevant HLA was achieved through cumulative public TCR beta family frequency. The ex vivo response showed dominance by HLA-C-restricted CMV-specific TCR beta clonotypes.

The TCR was taken from a human donor in good health (CMV status not recorded). Some clones in this sample may be carry-over from other donors' samples. This chain connects TRBV28 to TRBJ2-7; a weak D match, TRBD1 (6 bases). Source material: PBMCs. CDR3 coding DNA: TGTGCCAGCAGTTCCGACTCAGGGGATTACTCCTACGAGCAGTACTTC. As protein: CASSSDSGDYSYEQYF.